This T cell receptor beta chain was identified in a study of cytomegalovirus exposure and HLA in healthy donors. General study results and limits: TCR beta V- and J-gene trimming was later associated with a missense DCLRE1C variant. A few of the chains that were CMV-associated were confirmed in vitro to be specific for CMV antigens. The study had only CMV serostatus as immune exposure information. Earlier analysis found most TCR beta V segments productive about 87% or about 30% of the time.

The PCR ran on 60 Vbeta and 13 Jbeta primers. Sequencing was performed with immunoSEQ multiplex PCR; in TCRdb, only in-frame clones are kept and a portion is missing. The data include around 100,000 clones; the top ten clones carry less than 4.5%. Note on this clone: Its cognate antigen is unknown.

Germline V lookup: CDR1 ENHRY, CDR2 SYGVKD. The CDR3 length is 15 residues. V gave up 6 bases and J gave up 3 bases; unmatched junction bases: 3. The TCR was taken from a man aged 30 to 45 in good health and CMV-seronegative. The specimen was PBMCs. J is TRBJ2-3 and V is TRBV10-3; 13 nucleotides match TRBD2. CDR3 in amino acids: CAISRTSGGTDTQYF. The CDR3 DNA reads TGTGCCATCAGCCGGACTAGCGGGGGTACAGATACGCAGTATTTT.